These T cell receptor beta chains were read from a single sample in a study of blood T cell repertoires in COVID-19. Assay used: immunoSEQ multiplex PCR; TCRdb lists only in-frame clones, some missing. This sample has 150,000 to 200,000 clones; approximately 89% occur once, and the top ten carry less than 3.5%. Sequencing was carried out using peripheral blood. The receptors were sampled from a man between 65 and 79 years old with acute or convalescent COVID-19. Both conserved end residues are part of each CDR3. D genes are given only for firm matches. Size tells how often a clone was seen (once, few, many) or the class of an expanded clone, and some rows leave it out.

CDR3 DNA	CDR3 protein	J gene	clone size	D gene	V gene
TGTGCCAGCAGTTTAGGACAGGGAATTTACAATGAGCAGTTCTTC	CASSLGQGIYNEQFF	TRBJ2-1	NA	TRBD1	TRBV28
TGCGCCAGCAGCCAAGAGTTCGGTCAGCCCCAGCATTTT	CASSQEFGQPQHF	TRBJ1-5	few	NA	TRBV4-3
TGTGCCAGCAGCTCCCAGGCAGGGGCGACTGAAGCTTTCTTT	CASSSQAGATEAFF	TRBJ1-1	NA	NA	TRBV7-2
TGTGCCAGCAGCCAAGGGGGGAGGTCTGAAGCTTTCTTT	CASSQGGRSEAFF	TRBJ1-1	NA	NA	TRBV3-1/TRBV3-2
TGCGCCAGCAGCCAAGGGCCGAGGGTAAACACTGAAGCTTTCTTT	CASSQGPRVNTEAFF	TRBJ1-1	NA	NA	TRBV4-1
TGTGCCAGCAGCCAAGATGGTGGGGGGGCACCCTACAATGAGCAGTTCTTC	CASSQDGGGAPYNEQFF	TRBJ2-1	NA	NA	TRBV3-1/TRBV3-2
TGTGCCAGCACCGATGACGGGGGGCGAACCGGGGAGCTGTTTTTT	CASTDDGGRTGELFF	TRBJ2-2	NA	NA	TRBV28
TGTGCCTGGTTCCCCAAGCTTGAGAACACTGAAGCTTTCTTT	CAWFPKLENTEAFF	TRBJ1-1	once	NA	TRBV30
TGTGCCAGCAGCTTGGCATACGGCGGGGGGTCAACTAATGAAAAACTGTTTTTT	CASSLAYGGGSTNEKLFF	TRBJ1-4	NA	NA	TRBV5-4
TGTGCCAGCAGCTTCCGACAGGACTCCTACGAGCAGTACTTC	CASSFRQDSYEQYF	TRBJ2-7	NA	NA	TRBV7-9
TGTGCCAGCAGCCAAGAACCCCAGGGTTTAGGTGAAAAACTGTTTTTT	CASSQEPQGLGEKLFF	TRBJ1-4	NA	NA	TRBV4-2
TGTGCCAGCAGCTTCACTAGCGGCGGTGGTGAGCAGTTCTTC	CASSFTSGGGEQFF	TRBJ2-1	NA	TRBD2	TRBV7-9
TGTGCCAGCAGCTCCGGACAGGGAGGGACCCAGTACTTC	CASSSGQGGTQYF	TRBJ2-5	NA	TRBD1	TRBV7-3
TGTGCCAGCTGGGGAGGGGAGACCCAGTACTTC	CASWGGETQYF	TRBJ2-5	NA	TRBD2	TRBV2
TGTGCCAGCAGCCGACAGGGCGCCGGGGAGCTGTTTTTT	CASSRQGAGELFF	TRBJ2-2	NA	TRBD1	TRBV25-1
TGCGCCAGCAGGGGGACAGCTAGCACAGATACGCAGTATTTT	CASRGTASTDTQYF	TRBJ2-3	NA	TRBD1	TRBV5-1
TGTGCCATCCGGGATGCGTCCTATAATTCACCCCTCCACTTT	CAIRDASYNSPLHF	TRBJ1-6	NA	NA	TRBV10-3
TGTGCCAGCAGCTTACGCCGTAGCGAGCAGTACTTC	CASSLRRSEQYF	TRBJ2-7	NA	NA	TRBV7-2
TGTGCCACCAGCGCCCTGTGGGGGGACGAAAGGTACGAGCAGTACTTC	CATSALWGDERYEQYF	TRBJ2-7	NA	NA	TRBV15
TGTGCCAGCAGCGTAGATGGTAGCGGCGCCTACAATGAGCAGTTCTTC	CASSVDGSGAYNEQFF	TRBJ2-1	NA	NA	TRBV9
TGTGCCAGCAGCGCAGGACAGGGGGCACATAATTCACCCCTCCACTTT	CASSAGQGAHNSPLHF	TRBJ1-6	NA	TRBD1	TRBV6-6
TGTGCCAGCAGCTTAGTGGGGGGGGCTGGCGGCTACACCTTC	CASSLVGGAGGYTF	TRBJ1-2	NA	NA	TRBV7-2
TGTGCCAGCAGCGCGGCCGGATCTTCCGGGGCCGGGGAGCTGTTTTTT	CASSAAGSSGAGELFF	TRBJ2-2	NA	NA	TRBV6-4
TGTGCCAGCAGTTACTTACAGGGGAACACTGAAGCTTTCTTT	CASSYLQGNTEAFF	TRBJ1-1	NA	NA	TRBV6-5